The sequence of this T cell receptor (beta chain) was determined in a study of T cell responses to AZD1222 COVID-19 vaccine. TCRdb's table, derived via immunoSEQ multiplex PCR, lists solely in-frame clones and lacks some. Of 130,000 or so clones listed, roughly nine tenths were seen once; the top ten hold roughly 5.7%. The CDR3 covers 13 residues. Trimming stripped 1 base from V and 9 bases from J, with 14 bases between. Per germline, CDR1 GTSNPN and CDR2 SVGIG (reference sequence). Study-level results: Of spike-specific TCRs, nearly half reportedly target regions left unmutated in variants.

This clone occurred once. As yet, its antigen is unknown. The chain recombines TRBV30 with TRBJ2-3; no reliable D call. Source: peripheral blood, taken on day 0 of AZD1222 vaccination. The source of this sequence is an adult in good health. The CDR3 DNA follows: TGTGCCTGGAGTGGACCCTCCAGAGAGACGCAGTATTTT. Residues: CAWSGPSRETQYF.